This paragraph covers one TCR beta chain sequence. This may be a read error: a much more frequent sequence differs by one nucleotide. These data come from a study of regulatory T cells in long-lasting Graves disease. Time point here: persistent/refractory GD, antithyroid drugs over 5 years with positive TRAb. RNA from PBMCs was the source of the TCR library. The authors diagnosed Graves' disease using American Thyroid Association guidelines. Trimming removed 9 bases at V and 9 bases at J, with 14 bases between. There are 13 residues in the CDR3. In germline, CDR1 is KGHDR, CDR2 SFDVKD. Construction of the TCR beta libraries employed iRepertoire HTBI primers in conjunction with Arm-PCR of CDR3 regions. TCRdb reanalysed the multiplex PCR reads using MiXCR and keeps one entry per CDR3 protein. The sample has about 460,000 distinct CDR3 sequences; around a fifth are singletons.

The sequence derives from a female donor with Graves disease. Specimen: peripheral blood mononuclear cells (PBMCs), collected when the disease was refractory, from a patient treated with antithyroid drugs. The chain recombines TRBV24-1 with TRBJ1-6; D remains unclear. This chain's CDR3 is CATRLTSSSPLHF. CDR3 DNA: TGTGCCACCCGACTGACCTCTAGTTCACCCCTCCACTTT.